The source of this TCR beta chain is a study of vaccination and CD4 T cells after COVID-19. In the study overall: Six males and four females, two of them Hispanic, were enrolled as convalescents.

Treatment here: roughly 10-day PBMC culture with coronavirus spike peptide pools or control peptides (ViraFEST assay). First, ViraFEST expanded antigen-specific T cells with peptide pools, and next it sequenced the TCRs. This clonotype has just a few counts. No antigen is known for it. Sequencing of cultured CD4+ T cell DNA used the Oncomine TCR Beta short-read assay. TCRdb re-called the PCR reads through MiXCR, storing one row per CDR3 protein. This table has more than 12,000 distinct CDR3 sequences, roughly 50% appearing once. General observations from the study: Spike mono-reactivity held for 304 of 307 vaccine-specific clones in convalescent patients.

Trimming shortened V by 7 bases and J by 0 bases, and 25 bases separated the two germline ends. This CDR3 is 18 amino acids long. Germline V gives CDR1 DFQATT, CDR2 SNEGSKA (reference sequence). The chain uses TRBV20-1 and TRBJ1-5, with D tentatively TRBD1 (5 bases). The TCR originated in a human donor who had recovered from COVID-19. Sequenced sample: CD4+ T cells from blood, cultured in vitro. CDR3 region: CSVSAPGPQSYSNQPQHF. The DNA for the CDR3 is TGCAGTGTGTCAGCCCCGGGACCCCAGTCGTATAGCAATCAGCCCCAGCATTTT.